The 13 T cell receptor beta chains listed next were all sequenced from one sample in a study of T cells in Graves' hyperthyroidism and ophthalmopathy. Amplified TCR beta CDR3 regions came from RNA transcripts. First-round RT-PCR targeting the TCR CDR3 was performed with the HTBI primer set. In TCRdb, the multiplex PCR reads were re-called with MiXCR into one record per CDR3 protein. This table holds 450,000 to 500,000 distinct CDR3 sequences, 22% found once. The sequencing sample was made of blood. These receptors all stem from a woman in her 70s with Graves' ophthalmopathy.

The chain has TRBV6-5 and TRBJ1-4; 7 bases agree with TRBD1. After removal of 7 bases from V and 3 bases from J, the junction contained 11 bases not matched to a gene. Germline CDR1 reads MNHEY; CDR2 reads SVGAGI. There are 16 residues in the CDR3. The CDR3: CASTIRQGRSNEKLFF. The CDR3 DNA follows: TGTGCCAGCACCATTCGACAGGGCAGGTCTAATGAAAAACTGTTTTTT.

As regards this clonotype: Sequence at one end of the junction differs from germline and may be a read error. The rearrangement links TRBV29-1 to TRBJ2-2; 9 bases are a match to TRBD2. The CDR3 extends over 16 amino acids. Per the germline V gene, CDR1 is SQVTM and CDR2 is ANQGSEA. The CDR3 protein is CSIEVASGIDTGELFF. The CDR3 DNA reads TGCAGCATTGAAGTAGCTAGCGGGATAGACACCGGGGAGCTGTTTTTT.

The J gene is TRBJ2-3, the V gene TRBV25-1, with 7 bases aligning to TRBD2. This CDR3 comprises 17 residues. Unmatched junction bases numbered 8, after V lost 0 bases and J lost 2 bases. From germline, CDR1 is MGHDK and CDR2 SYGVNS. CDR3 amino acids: CASSEYTAGDYTDTQYF. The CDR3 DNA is TGTGCCAGCAGTGAATATACCGCGGGAGACTACACAGATACGCAGTATTTT.

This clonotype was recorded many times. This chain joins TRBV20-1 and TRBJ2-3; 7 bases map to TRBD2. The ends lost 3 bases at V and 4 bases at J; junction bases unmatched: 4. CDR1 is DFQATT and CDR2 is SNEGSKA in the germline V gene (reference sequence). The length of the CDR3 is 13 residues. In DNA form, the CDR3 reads TGCAGTGCTAGGAGTCGGGGGGCAGATACGCAGTATTTT. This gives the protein CSARSRGADTQYF.

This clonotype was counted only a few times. The CDR3 reads CASSPAGVYEQFF. Written as DNA, the CDR3 is TGTGCCAGCAGCCCGGCCGGGGTGTATGAGCAGTTCTTC. The chain carries TRBV7-2 and TRBJ2-1, with a tentative D call TRBD2 (5 bases). Germline CDR1 reads SGHTA; CDR2 reads FQGNSA. V shed 5 bases and J shed 8 bases, with 13 bases lying between them. The length of the CDR3 is 13 residues.

DNA of the CDR3: TGTGCCAGCAGCTTTAATGATCAGCCCCAGCATTTT. It translates to CASSFNDQPQHF. The chain is built from TRBV7-9 and TRBJ1-5; D not resolved. Trimming shortened V by 3 bases and J by 5 bases, and 5 bases separated the two germline ends. The V gene's germline CDR1 is SEHNR and CDR2 FQNEAQ (reference sequence). CDR3 length: 12 amino acids.

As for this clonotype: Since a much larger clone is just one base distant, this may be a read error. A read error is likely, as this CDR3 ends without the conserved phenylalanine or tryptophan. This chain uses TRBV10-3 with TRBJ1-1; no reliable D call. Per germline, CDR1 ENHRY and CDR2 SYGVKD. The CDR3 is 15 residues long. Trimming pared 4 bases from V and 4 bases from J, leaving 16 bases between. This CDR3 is CAISGAFRRGTEAFS. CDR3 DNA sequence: TGTGCCATCAGTGGGGCCTTCAGGCGGGGCACTGAAGCTTTCTCT.

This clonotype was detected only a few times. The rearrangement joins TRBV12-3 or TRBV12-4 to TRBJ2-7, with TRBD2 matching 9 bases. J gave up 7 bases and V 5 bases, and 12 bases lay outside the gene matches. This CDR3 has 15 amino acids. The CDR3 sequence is CASSPQAGGTWEQYF. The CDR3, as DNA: TGTGCCAGCAGTCCACAGGCGGGGGGGACGTGGGAGCAGTACTTC.

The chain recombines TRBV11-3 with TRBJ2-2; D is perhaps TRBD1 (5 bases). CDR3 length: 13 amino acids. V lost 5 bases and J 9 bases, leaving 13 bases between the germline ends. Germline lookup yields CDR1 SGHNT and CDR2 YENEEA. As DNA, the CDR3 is TGTGCCAGCAGCCCAGGGTGGTGGAGGGAGCTGTTTTTT. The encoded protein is CASSPGWWRELFF.

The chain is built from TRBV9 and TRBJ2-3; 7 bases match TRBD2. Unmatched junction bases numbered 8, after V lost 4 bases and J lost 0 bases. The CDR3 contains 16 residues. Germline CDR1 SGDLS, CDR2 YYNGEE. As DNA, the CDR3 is TGTGCCAGCAGCCCCTGGGGTAGCGGGAGCACAGATACGCAGTATTTT. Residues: CASSPWGSGSTDTQYF.

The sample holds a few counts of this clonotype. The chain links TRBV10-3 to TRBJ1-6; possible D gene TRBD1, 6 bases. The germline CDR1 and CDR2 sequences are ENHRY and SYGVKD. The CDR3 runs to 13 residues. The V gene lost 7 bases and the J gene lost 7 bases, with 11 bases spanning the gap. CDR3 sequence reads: CAINPGQNSPLHF. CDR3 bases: TGTGCCATCAACCCGGGACAAAATTCACCCCTCCACTTT.

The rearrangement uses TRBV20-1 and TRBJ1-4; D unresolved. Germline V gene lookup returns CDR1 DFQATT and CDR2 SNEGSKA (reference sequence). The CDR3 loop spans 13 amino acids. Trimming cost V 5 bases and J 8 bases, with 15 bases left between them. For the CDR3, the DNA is TGCAGTGCTTCTCGGCCCCGGTGGGAAAAACTGTTTTTT. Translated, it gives CSASRPRWEKLFF.

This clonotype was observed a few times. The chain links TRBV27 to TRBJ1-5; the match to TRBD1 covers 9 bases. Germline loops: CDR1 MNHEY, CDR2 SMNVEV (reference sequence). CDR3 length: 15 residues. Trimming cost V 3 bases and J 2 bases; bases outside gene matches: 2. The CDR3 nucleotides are TGTGCCAGCAGTTTTCGGACAGGGGGCAATCAGCCCCAGCATTTT. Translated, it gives CASSFRTGGNQPQHF.